This T cell receptor (beta chain) appears in the sequencing data of a study of shared clonotypes between healthy human individuals. Cells designated naive CD8 were CD45RO-negative and were positively selected for CCR7, with terminally differentiated effector memory CD45RA+ cells excluded. Healthy adults negative for HIV, lacking recent acute infections or vaccinations, served as donors. Every donor was a Caucasian adult from Nashville, Tennessee. Each PCR replicate from the sorted subsets contained around 200 ng DNA, which is 25,000 to 30,000 T cell genomes. Some clones are missing from TCRdb's copy, which holds only in-frame ones; the method was immunoSEQ multiplex PCR. The data hold more than 600,000 clones, with approximately 90% observed a single time. The CDR3 sequence is 15 residues long. V shed 0 bases and J 3 bases; nucleotides not matched to a gene: 2. Germline V CDR1 and CDR2: MGHRA, YSYEKL.

The rearrangement joins TRBV4-1 to TRBJ2-1; 7 nucleotides line up with TRBD2. Sequences were obtained from naive CD8+ T cells sorted from blood. The sequence was collected from a man in his thirties or forties in good health. CDR3 residues: CASSQDGTIYNEQFF. The CDR3 DNA is TGCGCCAGCAGCCAAGATGGGACTATCTACAATGAGCAGTTCTTC.